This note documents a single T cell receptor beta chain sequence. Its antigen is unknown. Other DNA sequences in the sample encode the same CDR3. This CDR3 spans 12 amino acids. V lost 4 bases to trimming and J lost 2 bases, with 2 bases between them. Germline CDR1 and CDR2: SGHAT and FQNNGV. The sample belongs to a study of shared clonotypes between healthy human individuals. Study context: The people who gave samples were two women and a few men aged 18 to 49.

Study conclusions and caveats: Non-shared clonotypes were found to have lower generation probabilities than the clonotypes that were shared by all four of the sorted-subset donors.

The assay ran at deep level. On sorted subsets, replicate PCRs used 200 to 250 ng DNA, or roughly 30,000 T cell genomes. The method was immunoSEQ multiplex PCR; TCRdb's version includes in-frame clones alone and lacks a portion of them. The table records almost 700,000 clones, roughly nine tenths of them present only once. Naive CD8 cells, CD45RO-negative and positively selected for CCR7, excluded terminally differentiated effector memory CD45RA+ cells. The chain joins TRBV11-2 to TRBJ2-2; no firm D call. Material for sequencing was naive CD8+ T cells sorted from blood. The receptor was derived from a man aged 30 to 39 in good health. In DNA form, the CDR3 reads TGTGCCAGCAGCTCCAACACCGGGGAGCTGTTTTTT. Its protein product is CASSSNTGELFF.